Described below is a single T cell receptor (beta chain) sequence and its context. Its antigen is not yet known. Per-base qualities were not stored, and no clone one base away is much larger. The data were obtained in a study of T cell responses to AZD1222 COVID-19 vaccine (TCRdb year 2021). Context from the whole study: Because spike-specific TCR depth and breadth did not differ between the two schedules, AZD1222 recipients who got a second dose at roughly 4 weeks were pooled with those who got a second dose at roughly 12 weeks. Enrollment into the trials was organized by age into subgroups of 18-55, 56-69 and 70-plus years, and those subgroups contained 148, 28 and 57 TCR-sequenced participants, respectively. A total of about 230 trial participants underwent TCR sequencing, of whom approximately 210 received two doses of AZD1222 and some 26 received two doses of the MenACWY control vaccine.

The CDR3 sequence holds 11 residues, the cysteine and phenylalanine included. The CDR3 DNA has 33 bases and is translated from base 1. CDR1 and CDR2 (PRHDT, FYEKMQ) derive from the germline V gene (reference sequence). V loses 2 bases, J loses 5 bases, and the germline ends lie 3 bases apart. The CDR3 regions of human TCRbeta chains were subjected to immunosequencing. Per the authors' processing: TCRs in the repertoires were matched against a reference library of SARS-CoV-2-specific TCRs that had been generated with the MIRA antigen-specificity platform. Breadth was defined as the fraction of unique TCRs that were SARS-CoV-2-associated, and depth was defined as the fraction of total T cells that were SARS-CoV-2-associated. Using the MIRA data, every spike-specific TCR was mapped to the spike region that the TCR reacted to and assigned to either a CD4 or a CD8 class. Log10-transformed breadth and depth values were compared by one-way ANOVA with Sidak's multiple comparisons tests. The table was pulled from immuneACCESS by TCRdb, which kept in-frame rearrangements only. Such tables lose some clones; where checked, under half of the loss comes from unresolved V genes, and the rest has no known cause. V and J calls and clone size come straight from that table; D and trimming were deduced from the DNA. In all, the sample holds over 100,000 clones, and 80% to 95% of those were seen once. Jointly, the top ten make up 4.5% of the sample.

The time point label on this specimen signifies: baseline before first vaccination. Vaccinee samples were obtained from the UK trials COV001 and COV002, which included a single-blind randomized controlled phase 2/3 trial of AZD1222 (ChAdOx1 nCoV-19) in healthy adults. For TCRbeta chain sequencing, PBMC samples were collected from trial participants at day 0 and at day 28 after the second dose. On the study overall, not on this receptor specifically: Epitopes outside the regions mutated in the B.1.351 and B.1.1.7 variants were reportedly recognized by nearly half of the unique spike-specific TCRs. The whole spike protein was spanned by vaccine-associated CD4 TCRs, and dominant responses were seen in regions 160-218 and 743-854. Because no day 14 peak-response samples were available, repertoires were characterized only after the peak T cell response. Only a handful of AZD1222 recipients were SARS-CoV-2 seropositive at baseline, limiting conclusions about previously exposed vaccinees. Participants were mostly white British and included more females than males, and it was suggested by the authors that clonal diversity may have been underestimated. In the small 56-69-year group, the increase in depth fell short of significance, most likely because of low power. After two AZD1222 doses, both the breadth and the depth of spike-specific TCRs were significantly higher than at day 0 and than in MenACWY recipients.

The TCR comes from an adult in good health. The V and J segments used are TRBV13 and TRBJ2-5; the D gene identity is not certain. The specimen was peripheral blood, collected on day 0 of AZD1222 vaccination. CDR3 region: CASSLRETQYF. In nucleotides, the sequence is TGTGCCAGCAGCTTAAGGGAGACCCAGTACTTC.